These T cell receptor beta chains were read from a single sample in a study of T cells in localized non-small cell lung cancer. The protocol was immunoSEQ multiplex PCR, while the TCRdb copy is restricted to in-frame clones and leaves out a portion. The sample shows thousands of clones, about 24% of them seen only once. This specimen was normal lung tissue next to the tumor, taken before any cancer treatment. Receptors were obtained from a male donor aged 60 or older with stage I lung adenocarcinoma. Both conserved end residues are part of each CDR3. D genes are given only for firm matches. Size values are once, few and many counts, or a class for expanded clones, and some rows have none.

clone size	V gene	CDR3 length	J gene	D gene	CDR3 DNA	CDR3 protein
few	TRBV10-3	15	TRBJ1-2	TRBD1	TGTGCCATCAGTGAAGGACAGGGAGGTAACTATGGCTACACCTTC	CAISEGQGGNYGYTF
NA	TRBV11-1	14	TRBJ2-5	NA	TGTGCCAGCAGCCCCCGGGCTAGGGAAGAGACCCAGTACTTC	CASSPRAREETQYF
medium-sized	TRBV11-3	15	TRBJ1-2	NA	TGTGCCAGCAGCCTACACCAGATAGCTAACTATGGCTACACCTTC	CASSLHQIANYGYTF
NA	TRBV30	13	TRBJ1-5	NA	TGTGCCTGGAGTCCCGACCCCCGTTGGCCCCAGCATTTT	CAWSPDPRWPQHF
few	TRBV11-3	16	TRBJ1-5	TRBD1	TGTGCCAGCAGCTTAGGAGACAGGGTAAGCAATCAGCCCCAGCATTTT	CASSLGDRVSNQPQHF
once	TRBV19	15	TRBJ2-1	TRBD2	TGTGCCAGTAGTATAGTTGCGGGGGGGTTGGGTGAGCAGTTCTTC	CASSIVAGGLGEQFF
medium-sized	TRBV6-8	14	TRBJ2-5	NA	TGTGCCAGCAGCATGGACGCCCGCCAAGAGACCCAGTACTTC	CASSMDARQETQYF
large	TRBV11-3	16	TRBJ2-2	TRBD2	TGTGCCAGCAGCTACACCCTCGGGGGGGCAGTCGGGGAGCTGTTTTTT	CASSYTLGGAVGELFF
medium-sized	TRBV11-3	15	TRBJ1-5	NA	TGTGCCAGCAGCTTTGGGGACACAGGGTATCAGCCCCAGCATTTT	CASSFGDTGYQPQHF
NA	TRBV7-2	13	TRBJ2-2	NA	TGTGCCAGCAGCTTAGCGGGAACCGGGGAGCTGTTTTTT	CASSLAGTGELFF
few	TRBV9	16	TRBJ1-2	TRBD1	TGTGCCAGCAGCGCCCGGGACAGGGGCCTTTTATATGGCTACACCTTC	CASSARDRGLLYGYTF
NA	TRBV9	12	TRBJ2-1	NA	TGTGCCAGCCGGGACGGTTACAATGAGCAGTTCTTC	CASRDGYNEQFF
few	TRBV6-8	12	TRBJ2-7	NA	TGTGCCAGCAGTTACAGGGTCCACGAGCAGTACTTC	CASSYRVHEQYF
NA	TRBV30	14	TRBJ1-1	TRBD1	TGTGCCTGGAATATCGGACAGGTGAACACTGAAGCTTTCTTT	CAWNIGQVNTEAFF
few	TRBV10-2	15	TRBJ2-1	TRBD2	TGCGCCAGCAGTGAGGGAAGCGGGGGGGCTCGGGAGCAGTTCTTC	CASSEGSGGAREQFF
NA	TRBV6-8	14	TRBJ2-7	NA	TGTGCCAGCAGACTAAAGGTGGGCAGCTACGAGCAGTACTTC	CASRLKVGSYEQYF
NA	TRBV23-1	18	TRBJ1-6	NA	TGCGCCAGCAGTCAATGGGTCGCGGTGGGATCCTATAATTCACCCCTCCACTTT	CASSQWVAVGSYNSPLHF
NA	TRBV2	19	TRBJ1-4	TRBD1	TGTGCCAGCAGCTTAGAAAGGGACAGGGAGGACCCTAATGATGAAAAACTGTTTTTT	CASSLERDREDPNDEKLFF
NA	TRBV2	13	TRBJ1-1	NA	TGTGCCAGCAGCGTAGGGGGGAACACTGAAGCTTTCTTT	CASSVGGNTEAFF
few	TRBV19	14	TRBJ2-3	NA	TGTGCCAGTAGTATAGAAGAAGGCGGAGATACGCAGTATTTT	CASSIEEGGDTQYF
few	TRBV6-1	15	TRBJ1-2	TRBD1	TGTGCCAGCAGTGAAGCGCGGACAGGAGTCTATGGCTACACCTTC	CASSEARTGVYGYTF
NA	TRBV19	12	TRBJ1-5	NA	TGTGCCAGTAGTCTGAGAAATCAGCCCCAGCATTTT	CASSLRNQPQHF
NA	TRBV6-8	12	TRBJ1-2	TRBD1	TGTGCCATCAGTGTGCAGGGGGGCGGCTACACCTTC	CAISVQGGGYTF
few	TRBV6-8	14	TRBJ1-3	NA	TGTGCCAGCAGTTCGGGTCTCTCTGGAAACACCATATATTTT	CASSSGLSGNTIYF
few	TRBV6-7	16	TRBJ2-1	NA	TGTGCCAGCAGTCACCCGGGAAAGGGACCCTACAATGAGCAGTTCTTC	CASSHPGKGPYNEQFF
medium-sized	TRBV6-8	16	TRBJ2-3	NA	TGTGCCAGCAGTTCAACACGTTTAGGGGGCACAGATACGCAGTATTTT	CASSSTRLGGTDTQYF
medium-sized	TRBV6-8	13	TRBJ2-7	TRBD1	TGTGCCAGCAGTTACACAGGGGCGCACGAGCAGTACTTC	CASSYTGAHEQYF
NA	TRBV28	17	TRBJ1-2	TRBD1	TGTGCCAGCAAAGGCTACGGGACAGGGATAAATAACTATGGCTACACCTTC	CASKGYGTGINNYGYTF
medium-sized	TRBV5-1	14	TRBJ2-2	NA	TGCGCCAGCAGCTTGATGACGGATAGCGGGGAGCTGTTTTTT	CASSLMTDSGELFF
NA	TRBV16	14	TRBJ1-2	TRBD1	TGTGCCAGCAGCCCTGGGACAGTCAACTATGGCTACACCTTC	CASSPGTVNYGYTF
medium-sized	TRBV9	15	TRBJ2-4	NA	TGTGCCAGCAGCGTAGTTTTTCCTAGCGAGCACATTCAGTACTTC	CASSVVFPSEHIQYF